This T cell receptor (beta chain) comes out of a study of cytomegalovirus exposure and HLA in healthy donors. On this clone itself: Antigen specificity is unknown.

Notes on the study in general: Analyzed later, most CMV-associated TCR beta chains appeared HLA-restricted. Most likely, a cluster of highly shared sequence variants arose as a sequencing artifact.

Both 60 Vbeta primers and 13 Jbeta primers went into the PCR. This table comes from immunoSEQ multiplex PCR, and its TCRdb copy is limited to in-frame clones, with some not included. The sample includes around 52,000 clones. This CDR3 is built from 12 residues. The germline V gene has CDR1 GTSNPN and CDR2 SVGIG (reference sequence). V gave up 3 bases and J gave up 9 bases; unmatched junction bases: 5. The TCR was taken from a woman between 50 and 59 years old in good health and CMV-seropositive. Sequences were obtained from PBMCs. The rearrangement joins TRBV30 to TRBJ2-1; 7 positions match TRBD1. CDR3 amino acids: CAWRGAGGEQFF. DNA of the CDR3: TGTGCCTGGAGAGGGGCAGGGGGTGAGCAGTTCTTC.